The rows below give T cell receptor beta chains drawn from one sample of a study of PD-1 blockade in classical Hodgkin lymphoma. Sequencing used immunoSEQ multiplex PCR; TCRdb keeps in-frame clones, though not all of them. The sample lists roughly 16,000 clones, roughly 83% occurring once. Specimen: peripheral blood mononuclear cells (PBMCs), collected before the second cycle of nivolumab. The receptors shown here come from a human donor with classical Hodgkin lymphoma. CDR3s include the opening cysteine and the closing phenylalanine or tryptophan. The D gene is left open where the match is weak. Only part of the rows carry a size: once, few, many, or a class if the clone is expanded.

-	TRBV6-1	TRBJ1-5	-	CASSEAPGGNQPQHF	TGTGCCAGCAGTGAAGCGCCAGGGGGCAATCAGCCCCAGCATTTT
-	TRBV5-1	TRBJ2-1	-	CASSFTLGHSSSYNEQFF	TGCGCCAGCAGCTTCACGTTAGGACACTCGAGCTCCTACAATGAGCAGTTCTTC
-	TRBV11-3	TRBJ2-2	-	CASSLGGVNTGELFF	TGTGCCAGCAGCTTAGGGGGAGTAAACACCGGGGAGCTGTTTTTT
TRBD2	TRBV28	TRBJ2-2	-	CASSPLRGLAGGPDTGELFF	TGTGCCAGCAGTCCCCTTCGAGGACTAGCGGGAGGGCCTGACACCGGGGAGCTGTTTTTT
TRBD2	TRBV29-1	TRBJ2-3	few	CSVEYGTSGADTQYF	TGCAGCGTTGAATACGGGACTAGCGGCGCAGATACGCAGTATTTT
-	TRBV30	TRBJ1-3	few	CAWKENENTIYF	TGTGCCTGGAAGGAGAATGAAAACACCATATATTTT
-	TRBV10-2	TRBJ1-3	once	CATYTKEPGNTIYF	TGCGCCACCTATACCAAAGAACCTGGAAACACCATATATTTT
-	TRBV9	TRBJ1-1	-	CASSVDRFGNVDTEAFF	TGTGCCAGCAGCGTAGACAGGTTTGGGAATGTGGACACTGAAGCTTTCTTT
TRBD2	TRBV9	TRBJ2-1	few	CASSVSGLPNEQFF	TGTGCCAGCAGCGTTTCGGGACTACCCAATGAGCAGTTCTTC
-	TRBV21-1	TRBJ1-2	-	CLPRRPNYGYTF	TGCCTCCCCAGACGCCCTAACTATGGCTACACCTTC
TRBD1	TRBV7-7	TRBJ1-3	-	CASSRDREFGNTIYF	TGTGCTAGCAGCCGGGACAGGGAGTTCGGAAACACCATATATTTT
TRBD1	TRBV7-9	TRBJ1-1	-	CASSLRGRTEAFF	TGTGCCAGCAGCCTCAGGGGGCGAACTGAAGCTTTCTTT
TRBD1	TRBV5-1	TRBJ1-2	-	CASSLWTGGAYGYTF	TGCGCCAGCAGCTTGTGGACAGGAGGGGCCTATGGCTACACCTTC
TRBD1	TRBV19	TRBJ2-7	-	CASSISGQGRWEQYF	TGTGCCAGTAGTATCTCCGGACAGGGGAGGTGGGAGCAGTACTTC
-	TRBV7-3	TRBJ2-2	few	CASSPTGSTGELFF	TGTGCCAGCAGCCCCACCGGGAGCACCGGGGAGCTGTTTTTT
-	TRBV9	TRBJ1-1	few	CASSVDRGTEAFF	TGTGCCAGCAGCGTAGATCGTGGCACTGAAGCTTTCTTT
-	TRBV10-3	TRBJ1-3	-	CATRWAWDSGNTIYF	TGTGCCACAAGATGGGCGTGGGACTCTGGAAACACCATATATTTT
TRBD2	TRBV5-1	TRBJ2-5	-	CASSFTSGGAGETQYF	TGCGCCAGCAGCTTCACTAGCGGGGGGGCCGGGGAGACCCAGTACTTC
-	TRBV5-4	TRBJ2-5	-	CASSLVAQTQETQYF	TGTGCCAGCAGCTTGGTGGCCCAAACCCAAGAGACCCAGTACTTC
TRBD2	TRBV6-4	TRBJ2-1	-	CASSGGGLHNEQFF	TGTGCCAGCAGTGGCGGGGGGCTTCACAATGAGCAGTTCTTC
-	TRBV19	TRBJ1-5	-	CASSGGTWEIQPQHF	TGTGCCAGTAGTGGCGGGACTTGGGAAATACAGCCCCAGCATTTT
TRBD2	TRBV28	TRBJ2-1	few	CASSPPGLAANEQFF	TGTGCCAGCAGTCCGCCGGGACTAGCGGCTAATGAGCAGTTCTTC
-	TRBV28	TRBJ2-7	-	CASWGHGAYEQYF	TGTGCCAGCTGGGGACACGGGGCCTACGAGCAGTACTTC
-	TRBV10-1	TRBJ1-6	-	CASSKEYNSPLHF	TGCGCCAGCAGTAAGGAGTATAATTCACCCCTCCACTTT
-	TRBV5-6	TRBJ2-3	few	CASSLAASTADTQYF	TGTGCCAGCAGCTTGGCCGCTAGCACGGCAGATACGCAGTATTTT
-	TRBV5-1	TRBJ2-2	-	CASSFRSTGELFF	TGCGCCAGCAGCTTCAGGTCCACCGGGGAGCTGTTTTTT
-	TRBV12-5	TRBJ1-5	-	CASGPGLSNQPQHF	TGTGCTAGTGGACCAGGGCTGAGCAATCAGCCCCAGCATTTT
-	TRBV19	TRBJ1-6	-	CASSEPGHGQNSPLHF	TGTGCCAGTAGCGAGCCGGGACACGGACAAAATTCACCCCTCCACTTT
-	TRBV2	TRBJ2-7	-	CASWEGAGSYEQYF	TGTGCCAGCTGGGAGGGGGCCGGATCCTACGAGCAGTACTTC
-	TRBV5-1	TRBJ2-1	-	CASSTNTGLGEQFF	TGCGCCAGCAGCACAAACACAGGGTTGGGTGAGCAGTTCTTC
-	TRBV2	TRBJ2-2	-	CASGLTPNTGELFF	TGTGCCAGCGGTCTAACTCCGAACACCGGGGAGCTGTTTTTT
-	TRBV20-1	TRBJ2-1	few	CSAPRRHEQFF	TGCAGTGCCCCCAGGCGCCATGAGCAGTTCTTC
-	TRBV19	TRBJ2-3	-	CASGRLTDTQYF	TGTGCCAGTGGCAGGCTCACAGATACGCAGTATTTT
-	TRBV6-1	TRBJ2-7	-	CASHILGYEQYF	TGTGCCAGCCACATCCTCGGATACGAGCAGTACTTC
-	TRBV5-4	TRBJ1-1	-	CASSDLYTEAFF	TGTGCCAGCAGCGACCTGTACACTGAAGCTTTCTTT
TRBD1	TRBV5-6	TRBJ1-6	-	CASSLQGWNSPLHF	TGTGCCAGCAGCTTACAGGGGTGGAATTCACCCCTCCACTTT
-	TRBV18	TRBJ1-6	-	CASSPAGGGGNSPLHF	TGTGCCAGCTCCCCGGCTGGGGGGGGCGGTAATTCACCCCTCCACTTT
-	TRBV5-1	TRBJ2-3	-	CASSLSPRRVTSTDTQYF	TGCGCCAGCAGCTTGTCCCCCCGACGGGTGACTAGCACAGATACGCAGTATTTT
-	TRBV19	TRBJ1-2	-	CASSARDYGYTF	TGTGCCAGTAGTGCCCGGGACTATGGCTACACCTTC
-	TRBV4-1	TRBJ1-6	-	CASSQMVSYNSPLHF	TGCGCCAGCAGCCAAATGGTATCCTATAATTCACCCCTCCACTTT
TRBD1	TRBV6-1	TRBJ1-2	few	CASGTGDDYGYTF	TGTGCCAGCGGGACAGGGGACGACTATGGCTACACCTTC
TRBD1	TRBV7-2	TRBJ1-1	-	CASSPNYYRGTEAFF	TGTGCCAGCAGCCCGAACTATTACAGGGGCACTGAAGCTTTCTTT
-	TRBV21-1	TRBJ1-4	-	CASSTGQGCEKLFF	TGTGCCAGCAGCACGGGACAGGGGTGTGAAAAACTGTTTTTT
-	TRBV7-8	TRBJ1-2	few	CASSSGVWDYGYTF	TGTGCCAGCAGCTCTGGGGTTTGGGACTATGGCTACACCTTC
TRBD2	TRBV5-1	TRBJ2-1	-	CASSQGLAGGTYNEQFF	TGCGCCAGCAGCCAGGGACTAGCGGGAGGTACCTACAATGAGCAGTTCTTC
-	TRBV7-9	TRBJ1-2	few	CASSPQGFDGYTF	TGTGCCAGCAGCCCCCAGGGATTTGATGGCTACACCTTC
TRBD1	TRBV19	TRBJ2-7	-	CASSRTGTVFEQYF	TGTGCCAGTAGTAGGACCGGGACAGTCTTCGAGCAGTACTTC
TRBD1	TRBV4-1	TRBJ1-4	-	CASSQGFFRVRTGSSYNEKLFF	TGCGCCAGCAGCCAAGGGTTTTTCCGTGTAAGGACAGGGAGCTCTTATAATGAAAAACTGTTTTTT
TRBD1	TRBV6-4	TRBJ2-3	-	CASSAGTGVGTDTQYF	TGTGCCAGCAGTGCGGGGACAGGGGTAGGCACAGATACGCAGTATTTT
-	TRBV7-8	TRBJ2-7	-	CASSLVRGPEQYF	TGTGCCAGCAGCTTAGTAAGGGGACCCGAGCAGTACTTC
-	TRBV19	TRBJ2-5	-	CASSIEAGTQYF	TGTGCCAGTAGTATAGAGGCGGGAACCCAGTACTTC
TRBD2	TRBV19	TRBJ2-5	once	CASSILAGVSETQYF	TGTGCCAGTAGTATACTAGCGGGGGTATCGGAGACCCAGTACTTC
TRBD1	TRBV27	TRBJ1-2	-	CASSLLGGQDGYTF	TGTGCCAGCAGTTTACTCGGGGGACAGGATGGCTACACCTTC
-	TRBV10-3	TRBJ1-1	-	CAISLGANTEAFF	TGTGCCATCTCCCTGGGGGCTAACACTGAAGCTTTCTTT
-	TRBV28	TRBJ1-2	-	CASSFGYGYTF	TGTGCCAGCAGTTTTGGCTATGGCTACACCTTC
-	TRBV11-2	TRBJ1-5	-	CASSGGGASGQPQHF	TGTGCCAGCAGCGGTGGGGGGGCCTCAGGGCAGCCCCAGCATTTT